This entry lists 23 T cell receptor beta chains sequenced from one sample in a study of regulatory T cells in long-lasting Graves disease. For TCR beta, libraries came from iRepertoire HTBI primers and Arm-PCR of CDR3 regions. A single record per CDR3 protein comes from TCRdb applying MiXCR to the multiplex PCR reads. The sample has a few hundred thousand distinct CDR3 sequences, 12% seen once. The time point: newly diagnosed GD, antithyroid drugs for less than 3 months. Following extraction of RNA from PBMCs, that RNA was used to make the TCR library. These data also featured in a second study, about T cells in Graves' hyperthyroidism and ophthalmopathy.

The material was peripheral blood mononuclear cells (PBMCs), obtained at new diagnosis, from a patient treated with antithyroid drugs. The receptors were sampled from a woman between 18 and 29 years old with Graves disease.

This clonotype showed up many times. The rearrangement joins TRBV5-1 to TRBJ2-3, with D maybe TRBD2 (5 bases). Germline V gene sequence: CDR1 SGHRS, CDR2 YFSETQ. V was shortened by 0 bases and J by 8 bases, with 7 bases between the two germline ends. CDR3 size: 12 residues. The DNA of the CDR3 is TGCGCCAGCAGCTTGGACGCGGGTACGCAGTATTTT. Amino acids: CASSLDAGTQYF.

This clonotype appeared many times. This chain connects TRBV28 to TRBJ2-7; the D is unclear. V was pared by 3 bases and J by 5 bases, with 8 bases between. The germline gives CDR1 MDHEN, CDR2 SYDVKM. The CDR3 contains 12 residues. CDR3: CASSLRAHEQYF. The CDR3 DNA reads TGTGCCAGCAGTTTGAGAGCACACGAGCAGTACTTC.

The chain has TRBV12-3 or TRBV12-4 and TRBJ2-3; 9 bases agree with TRBD2. V trimming: 2 bases; J trimming: 5 bases; junction bases outside the gene matches: 8. This CDR3 is 16 amino acids long. In DNA, the CDR3 is TGTGCCAGCAGTTTAAGACAGCGGGGGGCTGGAGATACGCAGTATTTT. Its protein product is CASSLRQRGAGDTQYF.

This clonotype has a handful of counts. V usage is TRBV12-3 or TRBV12-4 and J usage is TRBJ2-7, with 11 nucleotides matching TRBD2. This CDR3 is 16 amino acids long. The trim removed 6 bases at V and 2 bases at J, leaving 9 bases unmatched. The CDR3 sequence: CASSPITSGSAYEQYF. In nucleotides, the CDR3 is TGTGCCAGCAGCCCAATAACTAGCGGGAGCGCCTACGAGCAGTACTTC.

The gene calls are TRBV20-1 and TRBJ2-1; no clear D gene. Germline V gives CDR1 DFQATT, CDR2 SNEGSKA (reference sequence). Trimming shortened V by 1 base and J by 9 bases, and 13 bases separated the two germline ends. The CDR3 is 13 amino acids. The CDR3 DNA follows: TGCAGTGCTAGAGTGGACCTCCACGGTGAGCAGTTCTTC. It is translated as CSARVDLHGEQFF.

This clonotype was seen only a few times. This chain joins TRBV5-1 and TRBJ2-3, with D perhaps matching TRBD2 (7 bases). CDR1 is SGHRS and CDR2 is YFSETQ in the germline V gene. The CDR3 is 13 amino acids. Trimming took off 0 bases at V and 11 bases at J, with 13 bases between the two ends. DNA for the CDR3: TGCGCCAGCAGCTTGGCCTGGGGGGGCCAGCAGTATTTT. Translating it yields CASSLAWGGQQYF.

At least ten counts were recorded for this clonotype. The rearrangement links TRBV7-9 to TRBJ1-1; tentatively, D is TRBD1 (5 bases). Germline V lookup: CDR1 SEHNR, CDR2 FQNEAQ (reference sequence). V lost 5 bases to trimming and J lost 0 bases, with 10 bases between them. The CDR3 sequence is 14 residues long. The CDR3 loop is CASSQGVLNTEAFF. For the CDR3, the DNA is TGTGCCAGCAGCCAAGGGGTACTGAACACTGAAGCTTTCTTT.

The CDR3 loop is CASSAGGRGTSAEQYF. The CDR3 region has the DNA TGTGCCAGCAGCGCAGGGGGGCGAGGGACCTCCGCCGAGCAGTACTTC. The genes are TRBV9 and TRBJ2-7, with a possible D match to TRBD1 (7 bases). CDR1 is SGDLS and CDR2 is YYNGEE in the germline V gene. There are 16 residues in the CDR3. V lost 3 bases and J lost 6, with 22 bases in between.

The gene calls are TRBV9 and TRBJ2-3; 9 bases match TRBD1. This CDR3 has 18 residues. V was pared by 3 bases and J by 2 bases, with 13 bases of the junction left unmatched. Looked up from germline, CDR1 is SGDLS and CDR2 is YYNGEE. The CDR3 region is CASSGWGSRDRDTDTQYF. In DNA form, the CDR3 reads TGTGCCAGCAGCGGATGGGGCTCACGGGACAGGGACACAGATACGCAGTATTTT.

This clonotype was seen ten or more times. The chain recombines TRBV2 with TRBJ2-2; no reliable D call. The CDR3 loop spans 16 amino acids. Trimming shortened V by 4 bases and J by 4 bases, and 16 bases separated the two germline ends. Germline V gene data show CDR1 as SNHLY and CDR2 as FYNNEI. CDR3 DNA: TGTGCCAGCAGTGTACGGTTCCAGAGTAGCACCGGGGAGCTGTTTTTT. Translated: CASSVRFQSSTGELFF. Complete variable domain (other parts from reference TRBV2 and TRBJ2-2): EPEVTQTPSHQVTQMGQEVILRCVPISNHLYFYWYRQILGQKVEFLVSFYNNEISEKSEIFDDQFSVERPDGSNFTLKIRSTKLEDSAMYFCASSVRFQSSTGELFFGEGSRLTVL.

This clonotype was counted ten times or more. The chain has TRBV27 and TRBJ2-3; 7 nucleotides agree with TRBD1. V gave up 6 bases and J gave up 4 bases; unmatched junction bases: 4. This CDR3 has 13 residues. Germline V gene data show CDR1 as MNHEY and CDR2 as SMNVEV (reference sequence). CDR3 sequence (DNA): TGTGCCAGCAGCTTCGGGACAGCAGATACGCAGTATTTT. Its translation: CASSFGTADTQYF.

Only a few counts were recorded for this clonotype. The junction shows a germline mismatch at one end, possibly a read error. This rearrangement joins TRBV11-2 to TRBJ1-1; a possible D gene is TRBD1 (5 bases). The CDR3 runs 14 residues. Germline V gene sequence: CDR1 SGHAT, CDR2 FQNNGV. The CDR3 bases are TGCGCCAGCAGCCACACAGACAGGAACACTGAAGCTTTCTTT. Its translation: CASSHTDRNTEAFF.

This clonotype was detected many times. The rearrangement joins TRBV20-1 to TRBJ2-3; D tentatively reads TRBD1 or TRBD2 (5 bases each). Germline CDR1 DFQATT, CDR2 SNEGSKA (reference sequence). V gave up 0 bases and J gave up 2 bases, with 15 bases separating them. This CDR3 has 16 residues. The CDR3 region is CSARDFGRDHTDTQYF. The CDR3 DNA sequence: TGCAGTGCTAGAGATTTCGGCAGGGACCACACAGATACGCAGTATTTT.

This clonotype was counted many times. V is TRBV7-2 and J is TRBJ2-7; 13 bases align to TRBD2. The CDR3 is 20 amino acids. Per germline, CDR1 SGHTA and CDR2 FQGNSA. J lost 6 bases, V lost 1 base, and 18 bases had no gene match. The CDR3 region has the DNA TGTGCCAGCAGCTTAGGAGGGCGGGGACTAGCGGGGTTGCAGCGGGGCGAGCAGTACTTC. Translating gives CASSLGGRGLAGLQRGEQYF.

Many counts were recorded for this clonotype. The chain uses TRBV5-1 and TRBJ1-2; D is possibly TRBD1 (5 bases). Looked up from germline, CDR1 is SGHRS and CDR2 is YFSETQ. This CDR3 contains 13 residues. The V end was cut by 4 bases, the J end by 7 bases, with 14 bases between. The CDR3 loop is CASSPGTSPGYTF. DNA of the CDR3: TGCGCCAGCAGCCCCGGGACCAGCCCTGGCTACACCTTC.

Concerning this clonotype itself: It may be a read error: a sequence one base away is much more abundant. The chain links TRBV11-3 to TRBJ2-7, with TRBD1 matching over 9 bases. J lost 0 bases, V lost 6 bases, and 6 bases had no gene match. From germline, CDR1 is SGHNT and CDR2 YENEEA. CDR3 length: 15 amino acids. CDR3 sequence reads: CASSPQGAGSYEQYV. CDR3 sequence (DNA): TGTGCCAGCAGTCCACAGGGGGCGGGCTCCTACGAGCAGTACGTC.

This clonotype was observed many times. This chain links TRBV11-2 with TRBJ2-1; TRBD2 agrees at 9 bases. J gave up 6 bases and V 4 bases, and 7 bases lay outside the gene matches. This CDR3 is built from 15 residues. CDR1 is SGHAT, CDR2 FQNNGV, per germline. CDR3 DNA: TGTGCCAGCAGCTCACCGGGACTAGCTTCCAATGAGCAGTTCTTC. It yields the protein CASSSPGLASNEQFF.

The rearrangement links TRBV10-3 to TRBJ1-1, with 11 positions matching TRBD1. Looked up from germline, CDR1 is ENHRY and CDR2 is SYGVKD. V lost 5 bases and J lost 10; bases outside the gene matches: 9. This CDR3 is 14 amino acids long. The CDR3 DNA sequence: TGTGCCATCAGTTTTCACCCCGGGACAGGGGGAGCTTTCTTT. It yields the protein CAISFHPGTGGAFF.

The table lists this clonotype with many counts. The chain employs TRBV6-2 or TRBV6-3 and TRBJ2-1; D is uncertain. V was clipped by 5 bases and J by 6 bases, with 14 bases between them. Germline V gene data show CDR1 as MNHEY and CDR2 as SVGEGT. The CDR3 has 14 residues. CDR3 protein: CASSESLTRNEQFF. In nucleotides, the CDR3 is TGTGCCAGCAGTGAATCATTGACCCGCAATGAGCAGTTCTTC.

This clonotype has ten or more counts. The rearrangement joins TRBV7-9 to TRBJ2-7; D is undetermined. This CDR3 spans 13 amino acids. Deletions cut 1 base from V and 4 bases from J, with 8 bases between. Looked up from germline, CDR1 is SEHNR and CDR2 is FQNEAQ (reference sequence). The CDR3 DNA follows: TGTGCCAGCAGCTTAGTGGAGAATTACGAGCAGTACTTC. Translating it yields CASSLVENYEQYF. Looking up the rest from reference TRBV7-9 and TRBJ2-7 gives the full variable domain: DTGVSQNPRHKITKRGQNVTFRCDPISEHNRLYWYRQTLGQGPEFLTYFQNEAQLEKSRLLSDRFSAERPKGSFSTLEIQRTEQGDSAMYLCASSLVENYEQYFGPGTRLTVT.

This clonotype appeared many times. The rearrangement links TRBV6-1 to TRBJ2-4; a weak D match, TRBD2 (7 bases). Germline loops: CDR1 MNHNS, CDR2 SASEGT. V gave up 6 bases and J gave up 9 bases, with 24 bases separating them. The CDR3 extends over 16 amino acids. Written as DNA, the CDR3 is TGTGCCAGCAGACTTGGCCGCGGGGGCAAGTGGGGCATTCAGTACTTC. It codes for CASRLGRGGKWGIQYF.

This clonotype showed up many times. CDR3 loop: CASSNEGGGWDEKLFF. CDR3 coding DNA: TGTGCCAGCAGTAACGAAGGCGGGGGGTGGGACGAAAAACTGTTTTTT. This sequence joins TRBV6-1 and TRBJ1-4; tentatively, D is TRBD1 (5 bases). The CDR3 has 16 residues. The germline V gene has CDR1 MNHNS and CDR2 SASEGT. V lost 5 bases, J lost 8 bases, and 21 bases lay in between.

This clonotype was observed at least ten times. The chain has TRBV4-3 and TRBJ2-7; a weak D match, TRBD2 (5 bases). Trimming left V 1 base short and J 7 bases short, with 11 bases between. The CDR3 runs to 13 residues. Germline V gene lookup returns CDR1 LGHNA and CDR2 YSLEER. CDR3 DNA: TGCGCCAGCAGCCAAGGAGCGACTACTGAGCAGTACTTC. Translated: CASSQGATTEQYF.